Listed below are T cell receptor beta chains from one sample, sequenced in a study of T cell responses to AZD1222 COVID-19 vaccine. Profiling relied on immunoSEQ multiplex PCR, and the TCRdb table lists in-frame clones only, not all of them. The sample holds about 160,000 clones, roughly 88% seen once. The sequenced sample was peripheral blood, obtained 28 days after the second AZD1222 dose. These receptors were obtained from an adult who received the AZD1222 COVID-19 vaccine. The CDR3 runs from the conserved cysteine through the conserved F or W. D genes are given only for firm matches. Some rows mark clone size as missing; the rest say once, few, many or name a class of expanded clone.

>TRBJ2-3|.|.|14|TRBV19
CASRRPGDTDTQYF
TGTGCCAGTAGGAGACCTGGGGACACAGATACGCAGTATTTT
>TRBJ2-1|.|.|13|TRBV2
CASSGPVRGEQFF
TGTGCCAGCAGTGGGCCAGTAAGGGGTGAGCAGTTCTTC
>TRBJ1-2|.|.|13|TRBV10-2
CASSEGTSTGYTF
TGCGCCAGCAGTGAAGGGACTTCCACTGGCTACACCTTC
>TRBJ2-3|.|.|16|TRBV27
CATTLKDSPSTDTQYF
TGTGCCACAACCCTTAAGGACAGCCCTAGCACAGATACGCAGTATTTT
>TRBJ1-1|.|.|14|TRBV5-1
CASSPGSVNTEAFF
TGCGCCAGCAGTCCTGGATCGGTGAACACTGAAGCTTTCTTT
>TRBJ1-2|.|.|15|TRBV5-6
CASSSLLGGDYGYTF
TGTGCCAGCAGCTCGCTCCTAGGGGGGGACTATGGCTACACCTTC
>TRBJ1-1|.|.|14|TRBV18
CASSPGEMNTEAFF
TGTGCCAGCTCACCGGGGGAAATGAACACTGAAGCTTTCTTT
>TRBJ1-2|.|.|15|TRBV7-2
CASSLLGTQNRGYTF
TGTGCCAGCAGCCTCTTGGGGACCCAAAATCGAGGCTACACCTTC
>TRBJ2-6|TRBD1|.|17|TRBV5-1
CASSFTGVSSGANVLTF
TGCGCCAGCAGCTTCACAGGGGTTAGCTCTGGGGCCAACGTCCTGACTTTC
>TRBJ2-2|TRBD2|.|16|TRBV3-1/TRBV3-2
CASSQREGTNTGELFF
TGTGCCAGCAGCCAGCGGGAGGGTACGAACACCGGGGAGCTGTTTTTT
>TRBJ1-5|.|.|13|TRBV3-1/TRBV3-2
CASSQGEYQPQHF
TGTGCCAGCAGCCAGGGGGAGTATCAGCCCCAGCATTTT
>TRBJ1-2|.|once|14|TRBV4-1
CASSQKTQGWGYTF
TGCGCCAGCAGCCAAAAAACACAGGGCTGGGGCTACACCTTC
>TRBJ1-1|.|.|15|TRBV18
CASSPGGAVGTEAFF
TGTGCCAGCTCACCGGGAGGGGCAGTAGGGACTGAAGCTTTCTTT
>TRBJ2-1|.|.|15|TRBV19
CASSIPGALYNEQFF
TGTGCCAGTAGTATCCCAGGGGCTTTATACAATGAGCAGTTCTTC
>TRBJ1-6|.|.|12|TRBV7-2
CASSLGGSPLHF
TGTGCCAGCAGTCTAGGGGGTTCACCCCTCCACTTT
>TRBJ2-2|TRBD1|.|16|TRBV3-1/TRBV3-2
CASSQVLGQGTGELFF
TGTGCCAGCAGCCAAGTTTTGGGACAGGGGACCGGGGAGCTGTTTTTT
>TRBJ1-1|.|once|11|TRBV27
CATLSGKGTFF
TGTGCCACCCTCTCAGGGAAGGGAACTTTCTTT
>TRBJ1-2|.|.|13|TRBV7-2
CASSLERFYGYTF
TGTGCCAGCAGCTTAGAACGGTTCTATGGCTACACCTTC
>TRBJ1-2|.|.|14|TRBV10-3
CAISVGQSLDGYTF
TGTGCCATCAGTGTCGGACAGAGCTTGGATGGCTACACCTTC
>TRBJ2-3|.|.|16|TRBV14
CASSQMGSGRADTQYF
TGTGCCAGCAGCCAAATGGGATCGGGTAGGGCAGATACGCAGTATTTT
>TRBJ1-1|TRBD1|.|16|TRBV7-8
CASSPGTGARATEAFF
TGTGCCAGCAGCCCTGGGACAGGGGCCCGGGCTACTGAAGCTTTCTTT
>TRBJ1-2|.|.|17|TRBV4-3
CASSQAWPVRRNYGYTF
TGCGCCAGCAGCCAAGCGTGGCCGGTAAGGAGGAACTATGGCTACACCTTC
>TRBJ1-5|.|.|14|TRBV12-2
CARCGGHSNQPQHF
TGTGCACGGTGTGGGGGCCATAGCAATCAGCCCCAGCATTTT
>TRBJ1-2|.|.|12|TRBV9
CASSVDGGGYTF
TGTGCCAGCAGCGTAGATGGGGGTGGCTACACCTTC
>TRBJ1-5|.|.|17|TRBV6-6
CASSPRGGRRSNQPQHF
TGTGCCAGCAGTCCCCGGGGAGGGAGACGAAGCAATCAGCCCCAGCATTTT
>TRBJ1-2|.|.|16|TRBV4-1
CASTLSPHRVLGGYTF
TGCGCCAGCACTCTAAGCCCACACAGGGTATTAGGCGGCTACACCTTC
>TRBJ1-1|.|.|13|TRBV20-1
CSASSLVGSKAFF
TGCAGTGCTAGTTCTCTCGTAGGATCAAAAGCTTTCTTT
>TRBJ1-5|.|.|13|TRBV4-3
CASSQDVYQPQHF
TGCGCCAGCAGCCAAGATGTGTATCAGCCCCAGCATTTT
>TRBJ2-5|TRBD1|.|15|TRBV7-9
CASSLRDRVQETQYF
TGTGCCAGCAGTCTCCGGGACAGGGTCCAAGAGACCCAGTACTTC
>TRBJ2-7|.|.|13|TRBV2
CASLNGQSYEQYF
TGTGCCAGCCTGAACGGACAGTCGTACGAGCAGTACTTC
>TRBJ1-6|.|.|15|TRBV6-5
CASSPLGQKDSPLHF
TGTGCCAGCAGTCCCCTAGGACAGAAGGATTCACCCCTCCACTTT
>TRBJ1-1|.|.|14|TRBV3-1/TRBV3-2
CASSRGQDNTEAFF
TGTGCCAGCAGCCGAGGGCAGGACAACACTGAAGCTTTCTTT
>TRBJ1-1|TRBD1|once|15|TRBV7-8
CASTLFRGPNTEAFF
TGTGCCAGCACCCTCTTTAGGGGGCCGAACACTGAAGCTTTCTTT
>TRBJ1-1|TRBD1|.|11|TRBV20-1
CSYRGPTEAFF
TGCAGCTACAGGGGGCCCACTGAAGCTTTCTTT
>TRBJ2-1|.|.|12|TRBV12-5
CASGLTVFEQFF
TGTGCTAGTGGACTGACAGTGTTTGAGCAGTTCTTC